This T cell receptor (beta chain) was sequenced for a study of cytomegalovirus exposure and HLA in healthy donors. At the level of the study: Ancestry clustering placed around four fifths of more than 350 genotyped donors in the Caucasian-associated cluster.

60 Vbeta and 13 Jbeta primers were used in PCR. The data were produced by immunoSEQ multiplex PCR, yet TCRdb's version contains in-frame clones alone and is incomplete. In the table there are over 100,000 clones, about 70% of which are singletons. Between the trimmed V and J ends, which lost 4 bases and 4 bases, there was a span of 16 bases. CDR1 and CDR2 from the germline V gene are LNHDA and SQIVND (reference sequence). The CDR3 is made up of 16 amino acids. Findings and caveats of the study: In a later analysis, CMV-associated beta chains were mostly HLA-associated, it appeared. Across HLA loci, a later analysis found differing TCR association rates, with DRB1 most and HLA-C fewest. There were a few CMV-associated chains whose specificity for CMV antigens was confirmed in vitro.

This clone was seen only a few times. The antigen remains unidentified. The source material was PBMCs. This sequence joins TRBV19 and TRBJ2-2; a weak D match, TRBD2 (6 bases). The source of this sequence is a human donor in good health. As DNA, the CDR3 is TGTGCCAGTAGTACCAGATCCGGAGGGGTCACCGGGGAGCTGTTTTTT. This encodes CASSTRSGGVTGELFF.